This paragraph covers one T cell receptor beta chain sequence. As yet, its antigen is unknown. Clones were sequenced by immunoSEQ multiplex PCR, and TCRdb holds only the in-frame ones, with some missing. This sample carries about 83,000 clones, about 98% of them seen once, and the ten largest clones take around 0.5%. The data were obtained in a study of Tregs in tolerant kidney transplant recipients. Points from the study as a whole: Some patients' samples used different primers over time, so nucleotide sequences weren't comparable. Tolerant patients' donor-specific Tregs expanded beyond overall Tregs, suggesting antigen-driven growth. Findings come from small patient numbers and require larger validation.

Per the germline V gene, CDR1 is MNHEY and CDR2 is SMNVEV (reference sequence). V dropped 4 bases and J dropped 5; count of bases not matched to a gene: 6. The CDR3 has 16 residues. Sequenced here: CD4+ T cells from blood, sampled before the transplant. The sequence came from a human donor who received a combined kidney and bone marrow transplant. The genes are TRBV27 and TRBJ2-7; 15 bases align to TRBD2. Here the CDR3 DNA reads TGTGCCAGCAGTTACCTGGGGACTAGCGGGAGGAACGAGCAGTACTTC. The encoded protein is CASSYLGTSGRNEQYF.